This T cell receptor beta chain came from a study of cytomegalovirus exposure and HLA in healthy donors. Study-level information: The approximately 120 validation repertoires used the same platform as the approximately 670 first-cohort repertoires, a later analysis reported. Overall study findings and caveats: Diagnosis of cytomegalovirus status made by the classifier reportedly showed high specificity and sensitivity. Subsequent analysis found a tendency for first-cohort TCR clusters to co-occur within the 120 validation repertoires.

Notes on this clone: Its antigen remains unidentified.

Produced via immunoSEQ multiplex PCR; TCRdb's table is partial and in-frame only. Of almost 65,000 clones listed, 85% to 90% are singletons. CDR1 and CDR2 (germline): SGHRS, YFSETQ. V lost 4 bases and J lost 1, with 5 bases in between. This CDR3 comprises 12 residues. The sequence derives from a young woman in good health and CMV-seronegative. Sequenced: PBMCs. The chain joins TRBV5-1 to TRBJ1-1, with no clear D. CDR3 residues: CASSRSNTEAFF. Written as DNA, the CDR3 is TGCGCCAGCAGCCGGTCGAACACTGAAGCTTTCTTT.